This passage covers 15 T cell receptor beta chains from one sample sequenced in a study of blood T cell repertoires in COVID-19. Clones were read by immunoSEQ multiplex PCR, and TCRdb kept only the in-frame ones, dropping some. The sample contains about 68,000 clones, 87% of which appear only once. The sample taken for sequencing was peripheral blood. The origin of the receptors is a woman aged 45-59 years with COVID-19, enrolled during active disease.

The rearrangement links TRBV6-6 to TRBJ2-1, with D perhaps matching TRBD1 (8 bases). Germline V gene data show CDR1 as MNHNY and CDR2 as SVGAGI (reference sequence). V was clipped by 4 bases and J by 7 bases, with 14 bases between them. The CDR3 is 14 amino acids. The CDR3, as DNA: TGTGCCAGCAGTTTAGGACAGGGAGGGAATGAGCAGTTCTTC. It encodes CASSLGQGGNEQFF.

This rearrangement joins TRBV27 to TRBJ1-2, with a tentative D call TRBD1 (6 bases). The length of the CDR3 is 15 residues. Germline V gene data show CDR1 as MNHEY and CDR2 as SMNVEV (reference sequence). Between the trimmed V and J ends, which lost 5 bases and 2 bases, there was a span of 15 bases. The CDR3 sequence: CASSLSSTGNYGYTF. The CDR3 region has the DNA TGTGCCAGCAGTCTCTCCTCAACAGGGAACTATGGCTACACCTTC.

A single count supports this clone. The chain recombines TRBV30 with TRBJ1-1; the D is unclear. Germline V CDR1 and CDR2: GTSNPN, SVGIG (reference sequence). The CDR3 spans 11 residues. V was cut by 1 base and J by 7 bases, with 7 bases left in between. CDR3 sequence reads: CAWSDEVEAFF. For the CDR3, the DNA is TGTGCCTGGAGTGACGAGGTTGAAGCTTTCTTT.

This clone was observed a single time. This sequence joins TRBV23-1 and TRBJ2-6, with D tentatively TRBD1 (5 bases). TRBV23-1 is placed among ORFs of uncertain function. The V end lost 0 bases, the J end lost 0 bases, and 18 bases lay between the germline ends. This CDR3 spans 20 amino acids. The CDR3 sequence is CASSQSGHKDIDSGANVLTF. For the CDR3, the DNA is TGCGCCAGCAGTCAATCTGGGCATAAGGACATCGACTCTGGGGCCAACGTCCTGACTTTC.

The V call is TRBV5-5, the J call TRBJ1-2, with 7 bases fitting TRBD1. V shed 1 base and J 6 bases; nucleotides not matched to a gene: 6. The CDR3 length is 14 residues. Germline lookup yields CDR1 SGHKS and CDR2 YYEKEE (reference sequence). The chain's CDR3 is CASSLRSGGNGYTF. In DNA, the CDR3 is TGTGCCAGCAGCTTGAGGTCAGGGGGTAATGGCTACACCTTC.

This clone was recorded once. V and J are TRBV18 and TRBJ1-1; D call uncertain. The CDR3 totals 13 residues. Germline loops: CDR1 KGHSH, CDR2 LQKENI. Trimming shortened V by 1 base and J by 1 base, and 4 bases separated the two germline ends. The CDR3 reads CASSPLQNTEAFF. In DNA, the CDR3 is TGTGCCAGCTCACCACTCCAGAACACTGAAGCTTTCTTT.

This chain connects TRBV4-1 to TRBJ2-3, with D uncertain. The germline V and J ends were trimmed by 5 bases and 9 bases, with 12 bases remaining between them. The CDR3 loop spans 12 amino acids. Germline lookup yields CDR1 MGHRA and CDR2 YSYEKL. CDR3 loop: CASSTSSITQYF. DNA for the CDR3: TGCGCCAGCAGCACATCTAGTATCACGCAGTATTTT.

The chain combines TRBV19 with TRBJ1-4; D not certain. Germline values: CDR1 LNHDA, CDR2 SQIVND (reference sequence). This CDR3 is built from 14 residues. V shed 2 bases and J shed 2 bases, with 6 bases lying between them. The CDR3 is CASSILQTNEKLFF. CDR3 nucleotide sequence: TGTGCCAGTAGTATACTCCAGACTAATGAAAAACTGTTTTTT.

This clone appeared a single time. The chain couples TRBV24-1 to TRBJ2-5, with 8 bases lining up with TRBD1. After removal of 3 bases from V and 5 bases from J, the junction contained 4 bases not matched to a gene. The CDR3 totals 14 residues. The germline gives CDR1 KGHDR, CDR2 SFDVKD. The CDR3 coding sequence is TGTGCCACCAGTGATCAGGGGGCCGGGGAGACCCAGTACTTC. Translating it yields CATSDQGAGETQYF.

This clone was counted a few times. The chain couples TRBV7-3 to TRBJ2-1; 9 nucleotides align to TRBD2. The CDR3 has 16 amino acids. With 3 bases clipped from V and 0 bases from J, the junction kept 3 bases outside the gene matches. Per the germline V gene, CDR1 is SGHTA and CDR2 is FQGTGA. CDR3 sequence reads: CASSFIAGASYNEQFF. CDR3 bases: TGTGCCAGCAGCTTCATAGCGGGAGCCTCCTACAATGAGCAGTTCTTC.

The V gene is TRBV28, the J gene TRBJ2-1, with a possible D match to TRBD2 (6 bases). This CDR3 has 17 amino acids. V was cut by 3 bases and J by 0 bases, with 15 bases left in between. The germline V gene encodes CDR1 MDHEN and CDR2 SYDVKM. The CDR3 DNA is TGTGCCAGCAGTTTCAGGTGGCGGGGCAGCTCCTACAATGAGCAGTTCTTC. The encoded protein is CASSFRWRGSSYNEQFF. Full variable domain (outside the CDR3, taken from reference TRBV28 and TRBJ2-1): DVKVTQSSRYLVKRTGEKVFLECVQDMDHENMFWYRQDPGLGLRLIYFSYDVKMKEKGDIPEGYSVSREKKERFSLILESASTNQTSMYLCASSFRWRGSSYNEQFFGPGTRLTVL.

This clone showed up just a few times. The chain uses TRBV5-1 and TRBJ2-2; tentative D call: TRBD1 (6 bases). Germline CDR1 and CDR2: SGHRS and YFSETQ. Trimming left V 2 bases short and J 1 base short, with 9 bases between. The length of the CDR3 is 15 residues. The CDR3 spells CASSFARGNTGELFF. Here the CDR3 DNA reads TGCGCCAGCAGCTTCGCCAGGGGGAACACCGGGGAGCTGTTTTTT.

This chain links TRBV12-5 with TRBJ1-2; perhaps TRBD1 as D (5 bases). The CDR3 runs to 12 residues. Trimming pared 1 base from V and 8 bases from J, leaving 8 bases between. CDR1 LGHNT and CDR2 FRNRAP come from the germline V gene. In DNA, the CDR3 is TGTGCTAGTGGTTTGGGGGGCAGAGGCTACACCTTC. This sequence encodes CASGLGGRGYTF.

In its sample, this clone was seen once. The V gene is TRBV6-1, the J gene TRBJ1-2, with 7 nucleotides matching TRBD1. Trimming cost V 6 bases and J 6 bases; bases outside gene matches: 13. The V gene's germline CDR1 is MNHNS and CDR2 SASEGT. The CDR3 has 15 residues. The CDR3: CASSLNPGQHHGYTF. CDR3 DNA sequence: TGTGCCAGCAGCCTTAATCCGGGACAGCACCATGGCTACACCTTC.

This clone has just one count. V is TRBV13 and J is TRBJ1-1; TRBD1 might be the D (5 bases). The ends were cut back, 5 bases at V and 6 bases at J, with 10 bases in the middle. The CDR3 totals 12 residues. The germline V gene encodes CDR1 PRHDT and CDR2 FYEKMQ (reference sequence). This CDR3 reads CASSRTRAEAFF. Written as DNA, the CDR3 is TGTGCCAGCAGCCGGACAAGGGCTGAAGCTTTCTTT.